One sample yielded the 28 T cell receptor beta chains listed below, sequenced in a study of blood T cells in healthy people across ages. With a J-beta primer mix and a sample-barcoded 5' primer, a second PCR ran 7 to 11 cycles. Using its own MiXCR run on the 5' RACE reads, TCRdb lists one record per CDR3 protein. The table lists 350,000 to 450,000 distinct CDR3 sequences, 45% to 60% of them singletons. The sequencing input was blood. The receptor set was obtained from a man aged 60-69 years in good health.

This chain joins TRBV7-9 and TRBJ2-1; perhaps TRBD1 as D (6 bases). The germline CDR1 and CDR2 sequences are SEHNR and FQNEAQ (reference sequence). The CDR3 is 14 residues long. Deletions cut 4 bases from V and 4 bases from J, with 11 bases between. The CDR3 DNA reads TGTGCCAGCAGCTGGGGAACAGGGTACAATGAGCAGTTCTTC. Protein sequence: CASSWGTGYNEQFF.

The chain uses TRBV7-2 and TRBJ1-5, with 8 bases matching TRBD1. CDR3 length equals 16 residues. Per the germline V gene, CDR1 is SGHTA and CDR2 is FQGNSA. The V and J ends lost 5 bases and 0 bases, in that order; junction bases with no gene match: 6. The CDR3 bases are TGTGCCAGCAGCCCTACCGGGACAGGTAGCAATCAGCCCCAGCATTTT. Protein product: CASSPTGTGSNQPQHF.

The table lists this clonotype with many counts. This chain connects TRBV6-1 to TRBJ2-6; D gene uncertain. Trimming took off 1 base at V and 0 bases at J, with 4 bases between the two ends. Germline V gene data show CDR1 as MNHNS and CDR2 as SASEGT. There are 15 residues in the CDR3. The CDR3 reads CASSEVSSGANVLTF. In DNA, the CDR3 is TGTGCCAGCAGTGAAGTCAGCTCTGGGGCCAACGTCCTGACTTTC.

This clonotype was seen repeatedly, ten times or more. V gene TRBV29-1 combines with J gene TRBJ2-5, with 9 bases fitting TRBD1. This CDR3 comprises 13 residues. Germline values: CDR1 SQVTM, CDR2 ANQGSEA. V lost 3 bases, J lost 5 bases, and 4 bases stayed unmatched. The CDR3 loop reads CSVEGTGRETQYF. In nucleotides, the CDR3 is TGCAGCGTTGAGGGGACAGGGCGGGAGACCCAGTACTTC.

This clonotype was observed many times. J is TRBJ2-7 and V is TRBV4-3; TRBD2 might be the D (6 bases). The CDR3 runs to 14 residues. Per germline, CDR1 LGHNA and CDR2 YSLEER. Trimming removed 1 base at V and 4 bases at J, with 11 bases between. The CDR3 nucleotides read TGCGCCAGCAGCCAAGGCGTCGGGAGATACGAGCAGTACTTC. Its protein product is CASSQGVGRYEQYF.

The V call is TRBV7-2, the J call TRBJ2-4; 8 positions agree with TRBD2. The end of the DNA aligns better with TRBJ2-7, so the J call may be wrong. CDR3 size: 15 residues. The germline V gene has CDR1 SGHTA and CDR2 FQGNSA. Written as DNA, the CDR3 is TGTGCCAGCAGCTTAGCCGACGGGGGGGCCTACGAGCAGTACTTC. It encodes CASSLADGGAYEQYF.

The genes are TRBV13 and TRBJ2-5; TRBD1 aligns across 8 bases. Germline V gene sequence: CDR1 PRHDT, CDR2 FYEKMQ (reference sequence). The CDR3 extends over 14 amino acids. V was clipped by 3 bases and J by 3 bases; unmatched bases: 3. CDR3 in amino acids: CASSFGDRKETQYF. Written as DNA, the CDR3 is TGTGCCAGCAGCTTCGGGGACAGGAAAGAGACCCAGTACTTC. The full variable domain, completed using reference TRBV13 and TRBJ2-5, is AAGVIQSPRHLIKEKRETATLKCYPIPRHDTVYWYQQGPGQDPQFLISFYEKMQSDKGSIPDRFSAQQFSDYHSELNMSSLELGDSALYFCASSFGDRKETQYFGPGTRLLVL.

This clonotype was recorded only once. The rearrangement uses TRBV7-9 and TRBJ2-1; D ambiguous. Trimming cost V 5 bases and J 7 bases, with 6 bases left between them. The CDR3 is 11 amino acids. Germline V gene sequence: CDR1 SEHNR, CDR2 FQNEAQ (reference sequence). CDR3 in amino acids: CASSTSNEQFF. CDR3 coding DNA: TGTGCCAGCAGCACCTCAAATGAGCAGTTCTTC.

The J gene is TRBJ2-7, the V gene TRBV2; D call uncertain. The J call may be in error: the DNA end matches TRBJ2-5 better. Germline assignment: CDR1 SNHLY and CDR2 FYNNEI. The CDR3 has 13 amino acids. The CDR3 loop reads CASRERRRETQYF. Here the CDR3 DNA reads TGTGCCAGCAGAGAGCGTCGTCGGGAGACCCAGTACTTC.

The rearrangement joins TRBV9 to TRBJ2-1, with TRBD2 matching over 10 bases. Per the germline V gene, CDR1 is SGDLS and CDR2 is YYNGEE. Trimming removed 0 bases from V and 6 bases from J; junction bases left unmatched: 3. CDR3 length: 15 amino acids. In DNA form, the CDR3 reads TGTGCCAGCAGCGTAGGGACTAGCGGTACCAATGAGCAGTTCTTC. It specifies CASSVGTSGTNEQFF.

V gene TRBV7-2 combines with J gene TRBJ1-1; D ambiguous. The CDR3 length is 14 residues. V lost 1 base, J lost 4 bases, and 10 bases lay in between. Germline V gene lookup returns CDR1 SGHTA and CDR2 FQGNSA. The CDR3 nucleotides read TGTGCCAGCAGCTTAGTGTGGTCTGGCACTGAAGCTTTCTTT. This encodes CASSLVWSGTEAFF.

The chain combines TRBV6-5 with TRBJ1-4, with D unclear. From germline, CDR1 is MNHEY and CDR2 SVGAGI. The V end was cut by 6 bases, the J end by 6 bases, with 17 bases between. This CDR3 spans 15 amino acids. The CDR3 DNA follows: TGTGCCAGCAGCCCAACTAGGGTATACGATGAAAAACTGTTTTTT. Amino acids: CASSPTRVYDEKLFF.

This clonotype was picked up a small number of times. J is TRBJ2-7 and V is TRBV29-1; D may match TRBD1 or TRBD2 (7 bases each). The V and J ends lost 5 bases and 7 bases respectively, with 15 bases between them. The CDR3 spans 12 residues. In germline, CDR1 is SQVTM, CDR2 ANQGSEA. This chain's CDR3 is CSVRGRGGEQYF. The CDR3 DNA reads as TGCAGCGTTCGGGGCAGGGGGGGAGAGCAGTACTTC.

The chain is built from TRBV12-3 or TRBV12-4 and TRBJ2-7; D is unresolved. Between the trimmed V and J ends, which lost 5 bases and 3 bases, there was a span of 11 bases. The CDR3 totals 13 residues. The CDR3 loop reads CASSILRSYEQYF. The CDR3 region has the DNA TGTGCCAGCAGTATCTTGCGGAGCTACGAGCAGTACTTC.

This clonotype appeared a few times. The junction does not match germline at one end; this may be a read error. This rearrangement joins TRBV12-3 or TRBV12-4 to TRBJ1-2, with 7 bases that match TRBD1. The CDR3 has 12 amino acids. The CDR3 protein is CASSSDRVGYTF. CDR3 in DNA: TGTGCCAGTAGTTCAGACAGGGTTGGCTACACCTTC.

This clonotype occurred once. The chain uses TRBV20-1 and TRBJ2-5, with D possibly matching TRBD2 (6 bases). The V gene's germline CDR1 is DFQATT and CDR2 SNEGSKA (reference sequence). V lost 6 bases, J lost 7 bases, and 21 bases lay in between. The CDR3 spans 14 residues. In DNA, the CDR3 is TGCAGTGCCTACGGGACTCTTGAGCGTGGGACCCAGTACTTC. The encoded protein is CSAYGTLERGTQYF.

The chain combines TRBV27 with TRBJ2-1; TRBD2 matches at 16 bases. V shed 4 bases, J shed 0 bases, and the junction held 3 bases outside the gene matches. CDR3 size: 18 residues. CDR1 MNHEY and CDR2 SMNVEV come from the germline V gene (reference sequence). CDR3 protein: CASSSGLAGGVSYNEQFF. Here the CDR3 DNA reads TGTGCCAGCAGTTCGGGACTAGCGGGAGGGGTCTCCTACAATGAGCAGTTCTTC.

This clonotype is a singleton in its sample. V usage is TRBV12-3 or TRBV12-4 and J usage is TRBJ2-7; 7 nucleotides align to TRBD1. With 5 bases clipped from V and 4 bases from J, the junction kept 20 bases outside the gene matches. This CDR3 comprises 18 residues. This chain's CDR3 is CASSPQEAVTGNEYEQYF. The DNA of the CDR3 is TGTGCCAGCAGTCCGCAAGAGGCTGTGACAGGGAATGAGTACGAGCAGTACTTC.

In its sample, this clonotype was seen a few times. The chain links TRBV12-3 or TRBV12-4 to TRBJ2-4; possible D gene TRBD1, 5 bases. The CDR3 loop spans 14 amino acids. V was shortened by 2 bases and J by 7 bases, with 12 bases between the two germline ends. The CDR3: CASSLILDNNIQYF. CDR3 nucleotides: TGTGCCAGCAGTTTAATCTTGGACAATAACATTCAGTACTTC.

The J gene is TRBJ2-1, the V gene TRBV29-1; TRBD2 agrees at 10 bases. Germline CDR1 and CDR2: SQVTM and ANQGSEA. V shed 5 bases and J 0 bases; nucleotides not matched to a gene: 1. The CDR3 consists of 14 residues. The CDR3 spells CSVPSGSSYNEQFF. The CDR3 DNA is TGCAGCGTTCCTAGCGGGAGCTCCTACAATGAGCAGTTCTTC.

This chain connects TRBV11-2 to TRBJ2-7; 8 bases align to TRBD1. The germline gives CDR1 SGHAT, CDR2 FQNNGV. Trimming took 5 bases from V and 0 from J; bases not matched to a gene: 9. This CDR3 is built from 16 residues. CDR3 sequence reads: CASSLPRTGLSYEQYF. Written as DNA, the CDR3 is TGTGCCAGCAGCCTACCCAGGACAGGGCTCTCCTACGAGCAGTACTTC.

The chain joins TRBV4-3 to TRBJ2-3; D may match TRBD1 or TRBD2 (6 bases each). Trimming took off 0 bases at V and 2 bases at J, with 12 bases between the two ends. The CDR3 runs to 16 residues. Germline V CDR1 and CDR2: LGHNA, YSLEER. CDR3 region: CASSQDPRGHTDTQYF. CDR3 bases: TGCGCCAGCAGCCAAGATCCCCGGGGGCACACAGATACGCAGTATTTT.

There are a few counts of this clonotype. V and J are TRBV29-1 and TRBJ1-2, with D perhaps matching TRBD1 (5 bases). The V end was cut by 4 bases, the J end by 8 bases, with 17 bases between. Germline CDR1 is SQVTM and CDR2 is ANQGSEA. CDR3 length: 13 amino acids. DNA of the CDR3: TGCAGCGTTGGAGAGGGGAACTGGGAAGGCTACACCTTC. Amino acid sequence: CSVGEGNWEGYTF.

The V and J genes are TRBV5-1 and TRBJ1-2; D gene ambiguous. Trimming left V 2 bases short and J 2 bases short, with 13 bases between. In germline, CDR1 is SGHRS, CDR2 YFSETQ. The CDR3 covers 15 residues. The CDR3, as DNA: TGCGCCAGCAGCTTAGCCCCGGCGGACAACTATGGCTACACCTTC. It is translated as CASSLAPADNYGYTF.

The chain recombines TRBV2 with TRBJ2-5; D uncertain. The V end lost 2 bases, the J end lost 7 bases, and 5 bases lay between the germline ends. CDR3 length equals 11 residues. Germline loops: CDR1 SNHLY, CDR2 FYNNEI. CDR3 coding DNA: TGTGCCAGCAGTGAACATTCGACCCAGTACTTC. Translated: CASSEHSTQYF.

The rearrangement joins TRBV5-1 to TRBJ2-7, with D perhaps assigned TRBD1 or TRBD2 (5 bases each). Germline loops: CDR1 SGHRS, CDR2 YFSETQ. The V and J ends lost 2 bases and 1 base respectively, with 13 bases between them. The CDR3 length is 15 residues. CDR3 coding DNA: TGCGCCAGCAGCTTCAGCCGGGACCCTTCCTACGAGCAGTACTTC. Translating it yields CASSFSRDPSYEQYF. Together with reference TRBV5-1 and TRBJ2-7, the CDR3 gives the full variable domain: KAGVTQTPRYLIKTRGQQVTLSCSPISGHRSVSWYQQTPGQGLQFLFEYFSETQRNKGNFPGRFSGRQFSNSRSEMNVSTLELGDSALYLCASSFSRDPSYEQYFGPGTRLTVT.

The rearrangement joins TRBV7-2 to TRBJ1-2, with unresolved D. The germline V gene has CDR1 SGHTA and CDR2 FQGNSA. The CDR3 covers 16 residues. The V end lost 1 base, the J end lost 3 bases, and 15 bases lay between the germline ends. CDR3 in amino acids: CASSLGLRLVDYGYTF. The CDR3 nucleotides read TGTGCCAGCAGCTTAGGGTTGCGGTTGGTGGACTATGGCTACACCTTC.

Here the CDR3 reads CASSPGTDHQPQHF. The CDR3 nucleotides read TGTGCCAGCAGTCCCGGGACAGATCATCAGCCCCAGCATTTT. The chain carries TRBV6-2 or TRBV6-3 and TRBJ1-5, with 7 nucleotides matching TRBD1. The trim removed 5 bases at V and 5 bases at J, leaving 6 bases unmatched. Germline V gene lookup returns CDR1 MNHEY and CDR2 SVGEGT. The CDR3 is made up of 14 amino acids.